This passage covers 9 T cell receptor beta chains from one sample sequenced in a study of T cell repertoires in cytomegalovirus infection. TCRdb itself ran the reads through MiXCR, one entry per CDR3 protein. The profile covers some 310,000 distinct CDR3 sequences, with more than 20% appearing a single time and 10% to 15% taken by the ten largest. No antigen has been identified for these receptors. The sample in question was cultured PBMCs, obtained from culture after CMV antigen stimulation. The source is a human donor in good health (CMV status not recorded). Some clones in this sample may be carry-over from other donors' samples.

This clonotype was picked up many times. This sequence joins TRBV7-8 and TRBJ1-2, with 7 nucleotides matching TRBD1. In germline, CDR1 is SGHVS, CDR2 FQNEAQ. The ends lost 5 bases at V and 0 bases at J; junction bases unmatched: 9. CDR3 length: 16 residues. The CDR3 region has the DNA TGTGCCAGCAGCCCGACAGGGAGTCCCGCTAACTATGGCTACACCTTC. Translation gives CASSPTGSPANYGYTF. Together with reference TRBV7-8 and TRBJ1-2, the CDR3 gives the full variable domain: GAGVSQSPRYKVAKRGQDVALRCDPISGHVSLFWYQQALGQGPEFLTYFQNEAQLDKSGLPSDRFFAERPEGSVSTLKIQRTQQEDSAVYLCASSPTGSPANYGYTFGSGTRLTVV.

In DNA, the CDR3 is TGTGCCAGCAGAACAGGGGGCATGGTTACCGGGGAGCTGTTTTTT. Translating it yields CASRTGGMVTGELFF. The chain joins TRBV28 to TRBJ2-2; 9 bases match TRBD1. V lost 6 bases and J lost 5; bases outside the gene matches: 7. The germline CDR1 and CDR2 sequences are MDHEN and SYDVKM. The length of the CDR3 is 15 residues.

This clonotype was recorded a few times. The chain is built from TRBV5-1 and TRBJ2-3, with 13 bases aligning to TRBD2. The germline V gene encodes CDR1 SGHRS and CDR2 YFSETQ. The CDR3 has 16 amino acids. V gave up 0 bases and J gave up 5 bases; unmatched junction bases: 3. The chain's CDR3 is CASSLVRLAGGDTQYF. The DNA of the CDR3 is TGCGCCAGCAGCTTGGTTCGACTAGCGGGGGGAGATACGCAGTATTTT.

The V gene is TRBV4-1, the J gene TRBJ2-7; 11 bases are shared with TRBD2. This CDR3 region has 15 residues. Germline CDR1 MGHRA, CDR2 YSYEKL. Unmatched junction bases numbered 4, after V lost 4 bases and J lost 2 bases. As DNA, the CDR3 is TGCGCCAGCAGCCCCAGACTAGCGGGAACCTACGAGCAGTACTTC. Residues: CASSPRLAGTYEQYF.

The chain links TRBV20-1 to TRBJ1-2, with D unclear. Germline values: CDR1 DFQATT, CDR2 SNEGSKA (reference sequence). The CDR3 is made up of 12 amino acids. Trimming took 1 base from V and 7 from J, leaving 10 bases between them. In DNA, the CDR3 is TGCAGTGCTAGAGTGGGTGAGGGTGGCTACACCTTC. Its translation is CSARVGEGGYTF.

This chain connects TRBV7-2 to TRBJ2-1; the D gene could be TRBD1 or TRBD2 (5 bases each). Trimming removed 2 bases at V and 10 bases at J, with 15 bases between. CDR1 and CDR2 (germline): SGHTA, FQGNSA. The CDR3 is made up of 14 amino acids. The CDR3 is CASSLWGFYYEQFF. The CDR3, as DNA: TGTGCCAGCAGCTTATGGGGGTTCTACTACGAGCAGTTCTTC.

This chain links TRBV19 with TRBJ1-1; TRBD1 might be the D (5 bases). V was pared by 5 bases and J by 0 bases, with 13 bases between. This CDR3 region has 15 residues. Germline V CDR1 and CDR2: LNHDA, SQIVND (reference sequence). CDR3 loop: CASSYRTALNTEAFF. The DNA for the CDR3 is TGTGCCAGTAGTTACAGGACGGCCTTGAACACTGAAGCTTTCTTT.

This sequence joins TRBV9 and TRBJ2-2; 7 bases map to TRBD1. The junction had 13 bases not matched to a gene; V was cut back by 4 bases and J by 4 bases. The CDR3 consists of 17 residues. The germline gives CDR1 SGDLS, CDR2 YYNGEE. The CDR3 loop reads CASSLGGGLSITGELFF. For the CDR3, the DNA is TGTGCCAGCAGCCTAGGGGGCGGACTGTCAATCACCGGGGAGCTGTTTTTT.

This clonotype was seen only a few times. The chain joins TRBV27 to TRBJ2-7, with D maybe TRBD2 (6 bases). Trimming shortened V by 5 bases and J by 1 base, and 12 bases separated the two germline ends. The CDR3 sequence is 14 residues long. The germline CDR1 and CDR2 sequences are MNHEY and SMNVEV (reference sequence). The CDR3 DNA is TGTGCCAGCAGTAGGTCGGGAGTGTCCTACGAGCAGTACTTC. Translating gives CASSRSGVSYEQYF.